The clone carrying this T cell receptor (beta chain) was counted once. This record comes from a study of blood T cell repertoires in COVID-19. Study summary: The origin of the acute and convalescent COVID-19 samples was the United States, Italy and Spain. PBMCs, B-cell-depleted T cells, or T cells were the source of the cDNA or gDNA that made up the material.

In the original analysis: Amplified reference gene primers provided the basis for estimating nucleated cell counts. The repertoire was sequenced with immunoSEQ multiplex PCR; TCRdb's copy has only in-frame clones and lacks some. V and J calls and clone size are copied from that table; D and trimming were computed from the DNA. The sample lists 90,000 to 120,000 clones; over 75% were seen once. The CDR3 sequence is 15 residues long. Per the germline V gene, CDR1 is MNHEY and CDR2 is SVGAGI. V lost 3 bases to trimming and J lost 1 base; unmatched junction nucleotides: 3. The rearrangement links TRBV6-5 to TRBJ2-5; 9 positions match TRBD1. The source is a woman older than 75 with acute or convalescent COVID-19. Input material: peripheral blood. In DNA form, the CDR3 reads TGTGCCAGCAGTTATGGACAGGGGTTCCAAGAGACCCAGTACTTC. Translated: CASSYGQGFQETQYF.